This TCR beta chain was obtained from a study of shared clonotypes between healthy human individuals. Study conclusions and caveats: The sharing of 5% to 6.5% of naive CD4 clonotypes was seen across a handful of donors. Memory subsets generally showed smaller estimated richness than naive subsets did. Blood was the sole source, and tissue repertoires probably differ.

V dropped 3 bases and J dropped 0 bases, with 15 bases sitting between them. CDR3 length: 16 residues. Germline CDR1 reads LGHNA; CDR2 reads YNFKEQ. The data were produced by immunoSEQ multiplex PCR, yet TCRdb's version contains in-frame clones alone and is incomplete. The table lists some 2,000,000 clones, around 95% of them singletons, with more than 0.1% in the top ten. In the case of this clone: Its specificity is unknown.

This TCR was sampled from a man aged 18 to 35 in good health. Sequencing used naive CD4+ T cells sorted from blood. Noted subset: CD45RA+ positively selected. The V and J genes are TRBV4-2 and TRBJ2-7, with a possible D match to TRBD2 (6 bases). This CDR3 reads CASSHRGGGDSYEQYF. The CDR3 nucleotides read TGTGCCAGCAGCCACCGCGGAGGAGGGGACTCCTACGAGCAGTACTTC.